At least ten counts were recorded for the clone carrying this T cell receptor (beta chain). V lost 5 bases to trimming and J lost 4 bases; unmatched junction nucleotides: 3. CDR3 length: 13 residues. Germline CDR1 is SGHTA and CDR2 is FQGTGA. Unfractionated whole blood was the source of the extracted total RNA. The sample is drawn from a study of human T cells and chemical hapten exposure. TCRdb recomputed calls from the 5' RACE reads with MiXCR, one row per CDR3 protein. The top ten hold over 1.1% of the sample, which has more than 140,000 distinct CDR3 sequences, about 4% seen once. The V call is TRBV7-3, the J call TRBJ1-1, with TRBD1 identical over 8 bases. This receptor was taken from a female donor in good health. The CDR3 here is CASSADRATEAFF. The DNA of the CDR3 is TGTGCCAGCAGCGCGGACAGGGCCACTGAAGCTTTCTTT.